This T cell receptor beta chain was captured in a study of T cells in Graves' hyperthyroidism and ophthalmopathy. As for the study in general: Peripheral blood draws took place at initial diagnosis, ahead of any treatment.

Authors of the study amplified TCR beta CDR3 regions from RNA transcripts. The study used the HTBI primer set for a first-round RT-PCR of the TCR CDR3. Each CDR3 protein is one row after TCRdb ran MiXCR on the multiplex PCR reads. This table holds 700,000 to 850,000 distinct CDR3 sequences, roughly a third found once. Across 18 months, stable Graves' hyperthyroidism was marked by no progression to ophthalmopathy. This clonotype has just a few counts. The CDR3 loop spans 17 amino acids. V was pared by 2 bases and J by 0 bases, with 11 bases between. Looked up from germline, CDR1 is MNHEY and CDR2 is SVGAGI.

The material sequenced was blood. The chain employs TRBV6-5 and TRBJ2-6; D possibly corresponds to TRBD1 (6 bases). The receptor was derived from a woman aged 40 to 49 with Graves' hyperthyroidism. The CDR3 here is CASSYPTGNSGANVLTF. Written as DNA, the CDR3 is TGTGCCAGCAGTTACCCGACAGGAAACTCTGGGGCCAACGTCCTGACTTTC.